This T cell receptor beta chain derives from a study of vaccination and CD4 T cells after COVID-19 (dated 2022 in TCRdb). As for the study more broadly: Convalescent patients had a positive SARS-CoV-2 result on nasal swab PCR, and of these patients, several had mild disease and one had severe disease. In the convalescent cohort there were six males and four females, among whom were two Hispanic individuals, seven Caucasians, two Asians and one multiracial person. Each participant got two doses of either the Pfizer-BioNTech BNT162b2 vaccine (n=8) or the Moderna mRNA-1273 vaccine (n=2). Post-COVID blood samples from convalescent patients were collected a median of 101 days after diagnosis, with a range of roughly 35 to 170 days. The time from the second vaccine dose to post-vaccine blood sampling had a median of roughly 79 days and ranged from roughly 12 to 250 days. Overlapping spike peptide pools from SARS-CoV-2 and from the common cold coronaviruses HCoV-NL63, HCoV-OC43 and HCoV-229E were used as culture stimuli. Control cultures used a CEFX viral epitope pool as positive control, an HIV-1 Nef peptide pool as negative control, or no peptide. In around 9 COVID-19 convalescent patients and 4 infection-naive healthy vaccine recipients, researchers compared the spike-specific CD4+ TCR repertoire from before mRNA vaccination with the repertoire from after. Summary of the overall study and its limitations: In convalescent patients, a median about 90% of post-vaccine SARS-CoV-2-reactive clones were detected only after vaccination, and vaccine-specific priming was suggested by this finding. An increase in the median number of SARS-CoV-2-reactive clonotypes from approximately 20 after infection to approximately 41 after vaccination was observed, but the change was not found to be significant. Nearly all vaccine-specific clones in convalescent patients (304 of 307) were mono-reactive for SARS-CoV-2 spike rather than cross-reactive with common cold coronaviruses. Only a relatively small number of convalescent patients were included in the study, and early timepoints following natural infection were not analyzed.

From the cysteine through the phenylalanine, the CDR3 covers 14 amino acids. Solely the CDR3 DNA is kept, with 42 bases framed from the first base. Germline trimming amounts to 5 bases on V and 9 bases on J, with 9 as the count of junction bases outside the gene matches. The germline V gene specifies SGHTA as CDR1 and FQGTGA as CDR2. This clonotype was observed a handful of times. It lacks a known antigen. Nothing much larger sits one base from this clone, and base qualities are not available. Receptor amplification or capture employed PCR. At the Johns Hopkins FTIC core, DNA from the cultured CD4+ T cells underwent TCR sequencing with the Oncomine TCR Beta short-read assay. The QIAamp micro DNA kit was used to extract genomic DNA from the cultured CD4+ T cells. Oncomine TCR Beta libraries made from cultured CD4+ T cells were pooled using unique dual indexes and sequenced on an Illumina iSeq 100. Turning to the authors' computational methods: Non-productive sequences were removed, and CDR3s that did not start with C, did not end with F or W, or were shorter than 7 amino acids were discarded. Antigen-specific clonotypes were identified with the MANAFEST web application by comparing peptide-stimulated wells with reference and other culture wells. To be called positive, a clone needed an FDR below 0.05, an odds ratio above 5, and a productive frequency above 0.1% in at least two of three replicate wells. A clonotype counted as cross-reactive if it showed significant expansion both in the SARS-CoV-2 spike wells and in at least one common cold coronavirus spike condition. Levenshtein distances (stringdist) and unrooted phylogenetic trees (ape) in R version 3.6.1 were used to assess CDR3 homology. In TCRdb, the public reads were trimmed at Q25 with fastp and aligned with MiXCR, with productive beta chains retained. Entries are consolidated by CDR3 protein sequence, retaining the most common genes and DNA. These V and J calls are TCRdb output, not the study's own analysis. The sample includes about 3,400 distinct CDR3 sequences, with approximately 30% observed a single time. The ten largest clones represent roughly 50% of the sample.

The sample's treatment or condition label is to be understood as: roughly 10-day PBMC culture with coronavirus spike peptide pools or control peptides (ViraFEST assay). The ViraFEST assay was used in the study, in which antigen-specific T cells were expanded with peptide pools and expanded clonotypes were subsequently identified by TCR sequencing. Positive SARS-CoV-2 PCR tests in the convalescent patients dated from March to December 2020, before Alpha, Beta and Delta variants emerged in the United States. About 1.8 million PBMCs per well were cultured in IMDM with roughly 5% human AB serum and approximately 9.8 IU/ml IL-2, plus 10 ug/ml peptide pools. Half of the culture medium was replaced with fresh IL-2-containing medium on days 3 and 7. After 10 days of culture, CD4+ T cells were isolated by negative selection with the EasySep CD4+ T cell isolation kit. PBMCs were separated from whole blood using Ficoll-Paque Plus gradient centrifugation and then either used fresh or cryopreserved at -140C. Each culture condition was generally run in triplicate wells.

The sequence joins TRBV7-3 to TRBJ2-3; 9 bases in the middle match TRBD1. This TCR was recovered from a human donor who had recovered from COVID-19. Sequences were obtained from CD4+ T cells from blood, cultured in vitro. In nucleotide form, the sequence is TGTGCCAGCAGCCCCCGACAGGGGGGGAAGACGCAGTATTTT. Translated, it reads CASSPRQGGKTQYF.